The 18 T cell receptor beta chains in this list originate from one sample, sequenced in a study of regulatory T cells in long-lasting Graves disease. Regarding time point: newly diagnosed GD, antithyroid drugs for less than 3 months. Extracted RNA from PBMCs served as the source of the TCR library. Researchers made TCR beta libraries by using iRepertoire HTBI primers and running Arm-PCR on CDR3 regions. One entry per CDR3 protein, called by TCRdb with MiXCR from the multiplex PCR reads. The sample shows roughly 360,000 distinct CDR3 sequences, 12% of them seen only once. A further study also used this sample, focusing on T cells in Graves' hyperthyroidism and ophthalmopathy.

The sample was peripheral blood mononuclear cells (PBMCs), taken at new diagnosis, from a patient treated with antithyroid drugs. The receptors were sampled from a woman under 30 with Graves disease.

Ten or more counts support this clonotype. The chain joins TRBV6-2 or TRBV6-3 to TRBJ2-3; 8 nucleotides align to TRBD1. This CDR3 region has 14 residues. With 4 bases clipped from V and 4 bases from J, the junction kept 4 bases outside the gene matches. Germline V gene data show CDR1 as MNHEY and CDR2 as SVGEGT. CDR3 sequence reads: CASSWTGFADTQYF. CDR3 nucleotides: TGTGCCAGCAGTTGGACAGGGTTTGCAGATACGCAGTATTTT.

This clonotype was observed a few times. V usage is TRBV5-1 and J usage is TRBJ2-1; TRBD2 might be the D (5 bases). The CDR3 spans 15 residues. Germline CDR1 reads SGHRS; CDR2 reads YFSETQ. V lost 8 bases to trimming and J lost 5 bases, with 20 bases between them. The CDR3 sequence: CASRGVPQYNNEQFF. CDR3 sequence (DNA): TGCGCCAGTCGGGGTGTCCCCCAATACAACAATGAGCAGTTCTTC.

This clonotype occurred many times. This chain uses TRBV20-1 with TRBJ1-2, with 8 bases fitting TRBD1. The CDR3 is 14 amino acids. The germline V gene has CDR1 DFQATT and CDR2 SNEGSKA (reference sequence). The trim removed 0 bases at V and 6 bases at J, leaving 6 bases unmatched. CDR3 loop: CSARDRQTGDGYTF. CDR3 bases: TGCAGTGCTAGAGATCGACAGACAGGGGATGGCTACACCTTC.

This clonotype was recorded at least ten times. The chain joins TRBV11-3 to TRBJ2-6; TRBD2 is a possible D gene (5 bases). The CDR3 covers 15 residues. Germline V gives CDR1 SGHNT, CDR2 YENEEA. V shed 5 bases and J shed 2 bases, with 10 bases lying between them. The CDR3 region is CASSAVGTGANVLTF. The CDR3 nucleotides are TGTGCCAGCAGCGCCGTCGGGACTGGGGCCAACGTCCTGACTTTC. Together with reference TRBV11-3 and TRBJ2-6, the CDR3 gives the full variable domain: EAGVVQSPRYKIIEKKQPVAFWCNPISGHNTLYWYLQNLGQGPELLIRYENEEAVDDSQLPKDRFSAERLKGVDSTLKIQPAELGDSAVYLCASSAVGTGANVLTFGAGSRLTVL.

On this clonotype: A far larger clone is one base from this, pointing to a likely read error. This sequence joins TRBV3-1 and TRBJ2-1; D gene unclear. V lost 7 bases and J lost 8, with 12 bases in between. Germline lookup yields CDR1 LGHDT and CDR2 YNNKEL (reference sequence). The CDR3 has 12 residues. As DNA, the CDR3 is TGTGCCAGCACTGCCCATTTAGATGAGCAGTTCTTC. This encodes CASTAHLDEQFF.

This clonotype showed up just once. This may stem from a read error, because a much larger clone lies one nucleotide away. The V gene is TRBV7-2, the J gene TRBJ2-5; the D is unclear. Germline V gene lookup returns CDR1 SGHTA and CDR2 FQGNSA. This CDR3 region has 12 residues. The CDR3 nucleotides read TGTGCCAGCAGACAGCAACGAGAGTCCCAGTACTTC. It is translated as CASRQQRESQYF.

This clonotype appeared many times. J is TRBJ2-7 and V is TRBV6-1; 8 bases are shared with TRBD1. Per the germline V gene, CDR1 is MNHNS and CDR2 is SASEGT. Trimming cost V 8 bases and J 1 base; bases outside gene matches: 4. This CDR3 is built from 13 residues. CDR3 residues: CASPGQESYEQYF. The CDR3 DNA sequence: TGTGCCAGCCCGGGACAGGAATCCTACGAGCAGTACTTC.

The sample holds a few counts of this clonotype. The genes are TRBV24-1 and TRBJ2-1, with D unclear. V dropped 6 bases and J dropped 0 bases, with 5 bases sitting between them. CDR3 length: 13 amino acids. Germline assignment: CDR1 KGHDR and CDR2 SFDVKD. The CDR3 DNA follows: TGTGCCACCAGTTCAGGCTCCTACAATGAGCAGTTCTTC. It yields the protein CATSSGSYNEQFF.

V is TRBV5-1 and J is TRBJ2-3; 8 nucleotides match TRBD2. Trimming cost V 0 bases and J 6 bases; bases outside gene matches: 6. The CDR3 sequence is 15 residues long. Germline CDR1 and CDR2: SGHRS and YFSETQ. CDR3 DNA: TGCGCCAGCAGCTTGGTCGCGGGAGGAGGCGATACGCAGTATTTT. It yields the protein CASSLVAGGGDTQYF.

This clonotype has at least ten counts. This sequence joins TRBV3-1 and TRBJ1-1; D uncertain. Per germline, CDR1 LGHDT and CDR2 YNNKEL (reference sequence). V shed 4 bases and J shed 6 bases, with 12 bases lying between them. CDR3 length equals 13 residues. The DNA of the CDR3 is TGTGCCAGCAGCCCCTTACAGAAAGCTGAAGCTTTCTTT. Amino acids: CASSPLQKAEAFF.

The chain links TRBV2 to TRBJ2-1, with a possible D match to TRBD2 (5 bases). CDR1 SNHLY and CDR2 FYNNEI come from the germline V gene. The V gene lost 6 bases and the J gene lost 6 bases, with 27 bases spanning the gap. CDR3 length: 18 amino acids. CDR3 sequence: CASRPERLLKGPTNEQFF. CDR3 in DNA: TGTGCCAGCAGACCAGAAAGACTACTCAAGGGCCCGACCAATGAGCAGTTCTTC.

This clonotype was observed many times. The chain recombines TRBV15 with TRBJ1-1; D ambiguous. The CDR3 covers 12 residues. Trimming took 5 bases from V and 5 from J, leaving 9 bases between them. From germline, CDR1 is LNHNV and CDR2 YYDKDF (reference sequence). CDR3 DNA sequence: TGTGCCACCAGCGAAGCGTGGACTGAAGCTTTCTTT. Protein: CATSEAWTEAFF.

This clonotype was picked up a small number of times. This chain joins TRBV25-1 and TRBJ1-1, with 10 bases matching TRBD1. V shed 8 bases and J 6 bases; nucleotides not matched to a gene: 12. In germline, CDR1 is MGHDK, CDR2 SYGVNS. The CDR3 is 15 residues long. This CDR3 is CASRRTGGMGSEAFF. The CDR3 coding sequence is TGTGCCAGCCGGAGGACAGGGGGTATGGGGTCTGAAGCTTTCTTT.

Turning to this clonotype: Only one base separates this from a far larger clonotype, so it likely reflects a read error. The V call is TRBV11-2, the J call TRBJ2-5; 9 nucleotides align to TRBD1. The J call may be mistaken, given a closer DNA end match to TRBJ2-1. The CDR3 contains 14 residues. The germline V gene has CDR1 SGHAT and CDR2 FQNNGV. CDR3 DNA sequence: TGTGCCAGCAGCTTAATCGGGACAGGGAATGAGCAGTTCTTC. The encoded protein is CASSLIGTGNEQFF.

This clonotype was observed many times. The CDR3 bases are TGTGCCAGCAGTTTTGGGCTCCCGCCCCAGCATTTT. This encodes CASSFGLPPQHF. This chain connects TRBV12-3 or TRBV12-4 to TRBJ1-5; no clear D. The CDR3 has 12 amino acids. V was pared by 3 bases and J by 9 bases, with 9 bases between.

This clonotype was seen many times. The chain recombines TRBV5-4 with TRBJ2-5; TRBD1 matches 7 bases. V was pared by 2 bases and J by 2 bases, with 6 bases of the junction left unmatched. The germline gives CDR1 SGHNT, CDR2 YYREEE (reference sequence). The CDR3 totals 15 residues. The CDR3 nucleotides read TGTGCCAGCAGCTTAGGTTCGACAGGGCAAGAGACCCAGTACTTC. It is translated as CASSLGSTGQETQYF.

In this sample, this clonotype turned up many times. The rearrangement joins TRBV3-1 to TRBJ1-5; TRBD1 is a possible D gene (5 bases). V gave up 2 bases and J gave up 6 bases, with 5 bases separating them. This CDR3 is built from 12 residues. CDR1 and CDR2 (germline): LGHDT, YNNKEL (reference sequence). CDR3 loop: CASSQQGQPQHF. Here the CDR3 DNA reads TGTGCCAGCAGCCAACAGGGTCAGCCCCAGCATTTT.

This clonotype was picked up many times. The chain carries TRBV7-2 and TRBJ2-1; 10 nucleotides agree with TRBD2. This CDR3 spans 17 amino acids. V was clipped by 4 bases and J by 4 bases; unmatched bases: 10. CDR1 and CDR2 from the germline V gene are SGHTA and FQGNSA. The CDR3 bases are TGTGCCAGCAGCTCGTTAGGGGGACTAGCGCTTTACAATGAGCAGTTCTTC. As protein: CASSSLGGLALYNEQFF.